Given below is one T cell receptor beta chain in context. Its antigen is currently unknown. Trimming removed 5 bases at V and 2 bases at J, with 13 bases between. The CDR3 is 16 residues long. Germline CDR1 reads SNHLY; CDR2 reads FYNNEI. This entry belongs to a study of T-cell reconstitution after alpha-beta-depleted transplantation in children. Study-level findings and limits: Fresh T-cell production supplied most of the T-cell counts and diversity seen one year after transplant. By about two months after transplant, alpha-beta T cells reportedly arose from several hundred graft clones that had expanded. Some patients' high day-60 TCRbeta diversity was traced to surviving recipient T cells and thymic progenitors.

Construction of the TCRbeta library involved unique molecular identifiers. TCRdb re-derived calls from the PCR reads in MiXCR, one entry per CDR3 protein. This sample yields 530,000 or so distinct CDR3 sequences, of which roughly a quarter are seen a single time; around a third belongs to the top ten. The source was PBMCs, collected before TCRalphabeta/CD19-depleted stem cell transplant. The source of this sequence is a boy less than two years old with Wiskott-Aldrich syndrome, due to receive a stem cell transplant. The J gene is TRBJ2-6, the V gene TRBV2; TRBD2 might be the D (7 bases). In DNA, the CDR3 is TGTGCCAGCAGTACCTCCGGGGGGCCTGGGGCCAACGTCCTGACTTTC. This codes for CASSTSGGPGANVLTF.